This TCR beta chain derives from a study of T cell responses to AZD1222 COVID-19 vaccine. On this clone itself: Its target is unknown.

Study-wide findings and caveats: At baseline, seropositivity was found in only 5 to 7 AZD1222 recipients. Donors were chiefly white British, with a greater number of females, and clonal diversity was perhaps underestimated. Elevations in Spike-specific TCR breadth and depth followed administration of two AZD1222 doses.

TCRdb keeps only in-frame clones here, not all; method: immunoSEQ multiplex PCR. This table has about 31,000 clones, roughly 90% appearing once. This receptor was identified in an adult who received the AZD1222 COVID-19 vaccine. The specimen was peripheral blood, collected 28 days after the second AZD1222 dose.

The CDR3 bases are TGTGCCAGTAGGAGGGGGCTTGAAAAACTGTTTTTT. Translating it yields CASRRGLEKLFF. The chain joins TRBV28 to TRBJ1-4, with 7 nucleotides matching TRBD1. This CDR3 is 12 amino acids long. Germline V gene data show CDR1 as MDHEN and CDR2 as SYDVKM. With V trimmed by 9 bases and J by 7 bases, 5 bases remained unmatched. Supplemented by reference TRBV28 and TRBJ1-4, the full variable domain reads DVKVTQSSRYLVKRTGEKVFLECVQDMDHENMFWYRQDPGLGLRLIYFSYDVKMKEKGDIPEGYSVSREKKERFSLILESASTNQTSMYLCASRRGLEKLFFGSGTQLSVL.